This entry describes one T cell receptor (beta chain). The antigen remains undetermined. This entry belongs to a study of cytomegalovirus exposure and HLA in healthy donors. Primers for the PCR totalled 60 Vbeta and 13 Jbeta. Generated by immunoSEQ multiplex PCR, the TCRdb table keeps only in-frame clones and is missing some. Listed are 70,000 to 100,000 clones; 3.5% to 4% falls within the top ten. The study, taken as a whole, reports: A later analysis reportedly identified an Asian-associated ancestry cluster as carrying fewer N-insertions than the approximately 670-donor mean.

The source is a man aged 18-30 years in good health and CMV-seropositive. Sequenced input: PBMCs.

The CDR3: CASSEGGRGDGYTF. In nucleotides, the CDR3 is TGTGCCAGCAGTGAAGGCGGCAGGGGTGATGGCTACACCTTC. The gene calls are TRBV6-1 and TRBJ1-2; D may be TRBD1 (6 bases). V lost 1 base and J 6 bases, leaving 12 bases between the germline ends. CDR1 and CDR2 from the germline V gene are MNHNS and SASEGT. The CDR3 runs 14 residues.